This T cell receptor beta chain is drawn from a study of a mutant IDH1 vaccine in newly diagnosed glioma. Generated by immunoSEQ multiplex PCR, the TCRdb table keeps only in-frame clones and is missing some. The sample lists roughly 60,000 clones; 70% to 90% were seen once. The CDR3 totals 15 residues. The V segment lost 5 bases and the J segment 3 bases; nucleotides outside the gene matches: 9. Germline V gene lookup returns CDR1 SGHNT and CDR2 YYREEE (reference sequence). This sample's time point: week 23, last vaccination. One vaccine dose held 300 ug of mutant IDH1 20-mer peptide and came with topical imiquimod. On this clone: What it recognizes is unknown.

The source of this sequence is a young man with glioma. Sequencing used PBMCs, obtained from a glioma patient whose treatment included an IDH1 peptide vaccine. J is TRBJ1-2 and V is TRBV5-4, with 8 positions matching TRBD1. The CDR3 coding sequence is TGTGCCAGCAGTTACGGACAGGGCTTGTACTATGGCTACACCTTC. Translated: CASSYGQGLYYGYTF.